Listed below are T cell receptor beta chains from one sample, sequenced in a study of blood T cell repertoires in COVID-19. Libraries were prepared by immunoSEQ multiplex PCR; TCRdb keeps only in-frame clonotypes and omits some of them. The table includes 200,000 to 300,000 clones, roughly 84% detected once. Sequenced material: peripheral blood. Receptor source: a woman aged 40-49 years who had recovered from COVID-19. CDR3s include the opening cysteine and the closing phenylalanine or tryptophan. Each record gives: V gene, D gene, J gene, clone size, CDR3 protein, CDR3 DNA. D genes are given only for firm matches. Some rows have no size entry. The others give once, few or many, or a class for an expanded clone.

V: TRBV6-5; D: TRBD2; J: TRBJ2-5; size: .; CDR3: CASSYSLAGTQETQYF; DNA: TGTGCCAGCAGTTACTCTCTAGCGGGGACCCAAGAGACCCAGTACTTC
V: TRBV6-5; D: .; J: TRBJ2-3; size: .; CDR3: CASKGGHTDTQYF; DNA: TGTGCCAGCAAGGGAGGCCATACAGATACGCAGTATTTT
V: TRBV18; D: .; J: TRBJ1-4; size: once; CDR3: CASSPPSTGSVGEKLFF; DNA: TGTGCCAGCTCACCACCCTCAACAGGGTCGGTAGGGGAAAAACTGTTTTTT
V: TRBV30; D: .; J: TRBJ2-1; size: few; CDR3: CAWSETDNEQFF; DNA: TGTGCCTGGAGTGAGACAGACAATGAGCAGTTCTTC
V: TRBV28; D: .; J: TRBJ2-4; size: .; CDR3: CASSLVGTLAKNIQYF; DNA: TGTGCCAGCAGTTTAGTGGGGACTTTAGCCAAAAACATTCAGTACTTC
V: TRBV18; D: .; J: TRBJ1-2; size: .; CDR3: CASSQTSHLDRTNYGYTF; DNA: TGTGCCAGCTCACAAACATCACACCTCGACAGGACCAACTATGGCTACACCTTC
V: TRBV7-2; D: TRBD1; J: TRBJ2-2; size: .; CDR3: CASSPWDSTRELFF; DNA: TGTGCCAGCAGCCCATGGGACAGCACGCGGGAGCTGTTTTTT
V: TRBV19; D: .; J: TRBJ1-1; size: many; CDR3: CASSLNTEAFF; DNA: TGTGCCAGTAGCTTGAACACTGAAGCTTTCTTT
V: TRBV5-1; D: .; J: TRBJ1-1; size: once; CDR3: CASRGETEAFF; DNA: TGCGCCAGCCGGGGGGAGACTGAAGCTTTCTTT
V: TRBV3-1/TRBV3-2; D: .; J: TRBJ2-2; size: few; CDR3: CASSPKPSGGLNTGELFF; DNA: TGTGCCAGCAGCCCCAAACCGTCAGGGGGACTTAACACCGGGGAGCTGTTTTTT
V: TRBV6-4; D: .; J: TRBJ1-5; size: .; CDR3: CASSPTGYHQPQHF; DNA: TGTGCCAGCAGTCCCACAGGGTACCATCAGCCCCAGCATTTT
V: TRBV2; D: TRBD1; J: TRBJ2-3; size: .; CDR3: CASKGQGADTQYF; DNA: TGTGCCAGCAAGGGGCAGGGGGCAGATACGCAGTATTTT
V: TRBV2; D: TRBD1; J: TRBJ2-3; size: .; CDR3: CASSEFNPRGYTDTQYF; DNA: TGTGCCAGCAGTGAATTTAACCCCAGGGGGTACACAGATACGCAGTATTTT
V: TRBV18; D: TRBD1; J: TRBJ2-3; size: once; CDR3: CASSPRLWDRASDTQYF; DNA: TGTGCCAGCTCCCCAAGACTCTGGGACAGGGCCTCAGATACGCAGTATTTT
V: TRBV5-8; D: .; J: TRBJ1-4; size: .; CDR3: CASSLGAANEKLFF; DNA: TGTGCCAGCAGCTTGGGGGCCGCAAATGAAAAACTGTTTTTT
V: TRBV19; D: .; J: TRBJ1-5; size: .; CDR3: CASSIAAGIYSNQPQHF; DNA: TGTGCCAGTAGTATAGCCGCCGGGATCTATAGCAATCAGCCCCAGCATTTT
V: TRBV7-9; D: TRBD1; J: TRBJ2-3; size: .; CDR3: CASRLRQGPDPSTDTQYF; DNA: TGTGCCAGCAGACTACGACAGGGCCCCGATCCAAGCACAGATACGCAGTATTTT
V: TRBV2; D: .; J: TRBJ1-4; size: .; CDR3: CASRDRQGPGKLFF; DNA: TGTGCCAGCAGGGATCGGCAGGGCCCTGGAAAACTGTTTTTT
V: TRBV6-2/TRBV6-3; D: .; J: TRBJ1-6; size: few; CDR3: CASSSGRTAGNSPLHF; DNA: TGTGCCAGCAGTTCGGGCAGGACGGCGGGTAATTCACCCCTCCACTTT
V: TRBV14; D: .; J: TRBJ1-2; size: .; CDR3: CASSQENRGYGYTF; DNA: TGTGCCAGCAGCCAAGAAAACCGGGGCTATGGCTACACCTTC
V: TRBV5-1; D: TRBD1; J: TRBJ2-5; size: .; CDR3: CASYKDRVLETQYF; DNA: TGCGCCAGCTATAAGGACAGGGTATTGGAGACCCAGTACTTC
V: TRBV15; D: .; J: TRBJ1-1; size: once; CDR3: CATSRETGMNTEAFF; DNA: TGTGCCACCAGCAGAGAAACGGGGATGAACACTGAAGCTTTCTTT
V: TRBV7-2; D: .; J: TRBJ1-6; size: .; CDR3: CASSPGASSYNSPLHF; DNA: TGTGCCAGCAGCCCAGGGGCAAGCTCCTATAATTCACCCCTCCACTTT
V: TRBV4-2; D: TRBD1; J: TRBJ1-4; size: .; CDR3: CASSQDPGQGVEKLFF; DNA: TGTGCCAGCAGCCAAGATCCGGGACAGGGGGTTGAAAAACTGTTTTTT
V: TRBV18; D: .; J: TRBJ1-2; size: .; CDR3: CASSPGSGSNYGYTF; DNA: TGTGCCAGCTCACCTGGTTCTGGCTCTAACTATGGCTACACCTTC
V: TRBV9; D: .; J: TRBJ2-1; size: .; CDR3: CASSVDDLGAQFF; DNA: TGTGCCAGCAGCGTAGATGATTTGGGGGCGCAGTTCTTC
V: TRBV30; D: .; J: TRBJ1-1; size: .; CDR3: CAWSRYARGLNTEAFF; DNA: TGTGCCTGGAGTAGATACGCCAGGGGTCTAAACACTGAAGCTTTCTTT
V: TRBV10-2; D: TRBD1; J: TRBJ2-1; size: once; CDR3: CASSFLGQGAEDEQFF; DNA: TGCGCCAGCAGTTTTCTGGGACAGGGGGCCGAAGATGAGCAGTTCTTC
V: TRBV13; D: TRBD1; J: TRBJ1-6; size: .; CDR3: CASSLYRGNSPLHF; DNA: TGTGCCAGCAGCTTATACAGGGGAAACTCACCCCTCCACTTT
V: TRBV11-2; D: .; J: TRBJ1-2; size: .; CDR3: CASSLQGLDYGYTF; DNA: TGTGCCAGCAGTTTGCAGGGGCTCGACTATGGCTACACCTTC
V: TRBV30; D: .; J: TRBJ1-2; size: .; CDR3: CAWSVSHFYGYTF; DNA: TGTGCCTGGAGTGTCTCTCACTTCTATGGCTACACCTTC
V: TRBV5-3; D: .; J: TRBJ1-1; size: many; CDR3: CATPLSTGTEAFF; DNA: TGTGCCACTCCACTCTCAACGGGTACTGAAGCTTTCTTT
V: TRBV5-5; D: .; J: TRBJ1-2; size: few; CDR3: CASSLFRAEYGYTF; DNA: TGTGCCAGCAGCTTGTTCAGGGCGGAATATGGCTACACCTTC
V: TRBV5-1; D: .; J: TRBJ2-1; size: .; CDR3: CASSLGDPTLNEQFF; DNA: TGCGCCAGCAGCTTGGGAGATCCTACCCTCAATGAGCAGTTCTTC
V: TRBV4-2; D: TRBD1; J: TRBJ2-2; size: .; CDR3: CASSLTGEYTGELFF; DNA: TGTGCCAGCAGCTTGACAGGGGAGTACACCGGGGAGCTGTTTTTT
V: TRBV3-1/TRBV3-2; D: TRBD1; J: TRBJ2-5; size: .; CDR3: CASSFGTGRKETQYF; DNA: TGTGCCAGCAGCTTTGGGACAGGGAGAAAAGAGACCCAGTACTTC
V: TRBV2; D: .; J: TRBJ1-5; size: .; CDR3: CASSGRTGNQPQHF; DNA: TGTGCCAGCAGTGGGAGGACGGGCAATCAGCCCCAGCATTTT
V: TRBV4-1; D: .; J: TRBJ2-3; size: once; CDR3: CASSQDHRSTDTQYF; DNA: TGCGCCAGCAGCCAAGATCACAGGAGCACAGATACGCAGTATTTT
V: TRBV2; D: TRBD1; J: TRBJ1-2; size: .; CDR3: CASRGDSPRIYGYTF; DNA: TGTGCCAGCAGGGGGGACAGTCCCCGCATCTATGGCTACACCTTC
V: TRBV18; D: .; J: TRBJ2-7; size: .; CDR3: CASSPAERLYEQYF; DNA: TGTGCCAGCTCACCGGCAGAAAGACTCTACGAGCAGTACTTC
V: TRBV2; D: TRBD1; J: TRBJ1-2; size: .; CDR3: CASRSDRDDYGYTF; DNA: TGTGCCAGCAGATCGGACAGGGACGACTATGGCTACACCTTC
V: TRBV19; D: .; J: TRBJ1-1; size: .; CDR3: CASTRGTEAFF; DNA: TGTGCCAGTACACGGGGGACTGAAGCTTTCTTT
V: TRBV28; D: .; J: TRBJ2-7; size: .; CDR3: CASSARPGLSKTYEQYF; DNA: TGTGCCAGCAGTGCCCGACCAGGGCTTAGCAAAACCTACGAGCAGTACTTC
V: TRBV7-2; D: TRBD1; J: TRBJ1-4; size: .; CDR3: CASSEYRGRDEKLFF; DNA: TGTGCCAGCAGCGAATACAGGGGTCGGGATGAAAAACTGTTTTTT
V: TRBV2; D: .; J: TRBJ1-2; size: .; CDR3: CASRFGEGYGYTF; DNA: TGTGCCAGCCGATTTGGTGAGGGATATGGCTACACCTTC
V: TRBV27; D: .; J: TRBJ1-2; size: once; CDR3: CASSFRPGDGYTF; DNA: TGTGCCAGCAGTTTCCGGCCAGGGGATGGCTACACCTTC
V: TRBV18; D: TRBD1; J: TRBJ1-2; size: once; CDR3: CASSPGQGHYGYTF; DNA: TGTGCCAGCTCACCGGGACAGGGGCACTATGGCTACACCTTC
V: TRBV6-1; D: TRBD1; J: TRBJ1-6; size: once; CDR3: CASSEGDSLYNSPLHF; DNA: TGTGCCAGCAGTGAAGGGGACAGCCTCTATAATTCACCCCTCCACTTT
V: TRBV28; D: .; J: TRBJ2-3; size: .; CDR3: CASSSLSRGPSTDTQYF; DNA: TGTGCCAGCAGTTCTCTCTCCAGGGGCCCTAGCACAGATACGCAGTATTTT